This is a list of T cell receptor beta chains from one sample in a study of blood T cells in healthy people across ages. TCRdb fed the 5' RACE reads into MiXCR, producing one record per CDR3 protein. Counted here are roughly 640,000 distinct CDR3 sequences, 25% to 30% occurring once; the ten biggest clones make up less than 20%. What was sequenced was blood. Source of these receptors: a woman older than 75 in good health. The CDR3 runs from the conserved cysteine through the conserved F or W. Each record gives: CDR3 protein, CDR3 DNA, V gene, J gene, clone size, D gene. The D gene is left open where the match is weak. Where a row states a size, it is once, few, many or the class of an expanded clone; other rows omit it.

CDR3aa: CSVAQGVAKNIQYF
CDR3nt: TGCAGCGTTGCGCAGGGTGTAGCCAAAAACATTCAGTACTTC
v_gene: TRBV29-1
j_gene: TRBJ2-4
abundance: many
d_gene: NA

CDR3aa: CASSLAGVEGSYNSPLHF
CDR3nt: TGTGCCAGCAGCTTAGCGGGTGTGGAGGGCTCCTATAATTCACCCCTCCACTTT
v_gene: TRBV11-2
j_gene: TRBJ1-6
abundance: few
d_gene: NA

CDR3aa: CAWSRMSGYTF
CDR3nt: TGTGCCTGGAGTAGGATGTCTGGCTACACCTTC
v_gene: TRBV30
j_gene: TRBJ1-2
abundance: many
d_gene: NA

CDR3aa: CASSLRDPTEQPQHF
CDR3nt: TGCGCCAGCAGCTTGCGGGACCCTACGGAACAGCCCCAGCATTTT
v_gene: TRBV5-1
j_gene: TRBJ1-5
abundance: many
d_gene: NA

CDR3aa: CASSSSGRPNQPQHF
CDR3nt: TGTGCCAGCAGCTCCTCAGGGCGCCCCAATCAGCCCCAGCATTTT
v_gene: TRBV7-2
j_gene: TRBJ1-5
abundance: many
d_gene: NA

CDR3aa: CASSGSRNGDGYTF
CDR3nt: TGTGCCAGCAGTGGGAGCAGGAATGGAGATGGCTACACCTTC
v_gene: TRBV2
j_gene: TRBJ1-2
abundance: many
d_gene: NA

CDR3aa: CASSVTGGPYNEQFF
CDR3nt: TGTGCCAGCAGCGTAACCGGGGGCCCTTACAATGAGCAGTTCTTC
v_gene: TRBV9
j_gene: TRBJ2-1
abundance: many
d_gene: NA

CDR3aa: CASSLVSGGTKDTQYF
CDR3nt: TGTGCCAGCAGCTTAGTTAGCGGAGGGACGAAAGATACGCAGTATTTT
v_gene: TRBV7-6
j_gene: TRBJ2-3
abundance: many
d_gene: NA

CDR3aa: CASSTNGERGEKLFF
CDR3nt: TGTGCCAGCAGCACCAACGGCGAGCGCGGTGAAAAACTGTTTTTT
v_gene: TRBV2
j_gene: TRBJ1-4
abundance: once
d_gene: NA

CDR3aa: CASSLSGLGGYEQYF
CDR3nt: TGTGCCAGCAGTTTATCGGGATTAGGCGGTTACGAGCAGTACTTC
v_gene: TRBV27
j_gene: TRBJ2-7
abundance: many
d_gene: NA

CDR3aa: CASGERESSTDTQYF
CDR3nt: TGTGCCAGCGGTGAAAGGGAGAGTAGCACAGATACGCAGTATTTT
v_gene: TRBV5-4
j_gene: TRBJ2-3
abundance: NA
d_gene: NA

CDR3aa: CASSISFSQDTQYF
CDR3nt: TGTGCCAGTAGTATAAGCTTCAGTCAAGATACGCAGTATTTT
v_gene: TRBV19
j_gene: TRBJ2-3
abundance: NA
d_gene: NA

CDR3aa: CAIGTRTGANSYEQYF
CDR3nt: TGTGCCATCGGCACCCGAACAGGGGCGAACTCCTACGAGCAATACTTC
v_gene: TRBV10-3
j_gene: TRBJ2-4
abundance: NA
d_gene: TRBD1

CDR3aa: CASSFSRGSFYEQYF
CDR3nt: TGCGCCAGCAGCTTTAGTAGGGGCAGTTTCTACGAGCAGTACTTC
v_gene: TRBV5-1
j_gene: TRBJ2-7
abundance: many
d_gene: NA

CDR3aa: CASSLGLAGGPGTDTQYF
CDR3nt: TGTGCCAGCAGCTTAGGACTAGCGGGGGGCCCTGGCACAGATACGCAGTATTTT
v_gene: TRBV11-2
j_gene: TRBJ2-3
abundance: NA
d_gene: TRBD2

CDR3aa: CASSVGVAAYEQYF
CDR3nt: TGTGCCAGCAGCGTTGGGGTGGCTGCCTACGAGCAGTACTTC
v_gene: TRBV9
j_gene: TRBJ2-7
abundance: few
d_gene: NA

CDR3aa: CASSGEMGTEAFF
CDR3nt: TGTGCCAGCAGTGGCGAGATGGGGACTGAAGCTTTCTTT
v_gene: TRBV2
j_gene: TRBJ1-1
abundance: NA
d_gene: NA

CDR3aa: CASSPPYSGANVLTF
CDR3nt: TGTGCCAGCTCACCACCGTATTCGGGGGCCAACGTCCTGACTTTC
v_gene: TRBV18
j_gene: TRBJ2-6
abundance: many
d_gene: NA

CDR3aa: CATGKYGEYGYTF
CDR3nt: TGTGCCACAGGAAAGTACGGTGAATATGGCTACACCTTC
v_gene: TRBV10-3
j_gene: TRBJ1-2
abundance: many
d_gene: NA

CDR3aa: CASRFMSDRAFF
CDR3nt: TGTGCCAGCAGATTTATGTCGGACCGAGCTTTCTTT
v_gene: TRBV2
j_gene: TRBJ1-1
abundance: many
d_gene: NA

CDR3aa: CASTKARNTEAFF
CDR3nt: TGCGCCAGCACGAAGGCCAGAAACACTGAAGCTTTCTTT
v_gene: TRBV5-1
j_gene: TRBJ1-1
abundance: NA
d_gene: NA

CDR3aa: CATRRDLLGDGYTF
CDR3nt: TGTGCCACCAGGAGAGATCTTTTAGGGGATGGCTACACCTTC
v_gene: TRBV15
j_gene: TRBJ1-2
abundance: many
d_gene: NA

CDR3aa: CASSARAQRGETQYF
CDR3nt: TGTGCCAGCAGCGCCCGGGCCCAGAGGGGAGAGACCCAGTACTTC
v_gene: TRBV9
j_gene: TRBJ2-5
abundance: many
d_gene: NA

CDR3aa: CSATGPKAEAFF
CDR3nt: TGCAGTGCAACCGGTCCGAAGGCTGAAGCTTTCTTT
v_gene: TRBV20-1
j_gene: TRBJ1-1
abundance: few
d_gene: NA